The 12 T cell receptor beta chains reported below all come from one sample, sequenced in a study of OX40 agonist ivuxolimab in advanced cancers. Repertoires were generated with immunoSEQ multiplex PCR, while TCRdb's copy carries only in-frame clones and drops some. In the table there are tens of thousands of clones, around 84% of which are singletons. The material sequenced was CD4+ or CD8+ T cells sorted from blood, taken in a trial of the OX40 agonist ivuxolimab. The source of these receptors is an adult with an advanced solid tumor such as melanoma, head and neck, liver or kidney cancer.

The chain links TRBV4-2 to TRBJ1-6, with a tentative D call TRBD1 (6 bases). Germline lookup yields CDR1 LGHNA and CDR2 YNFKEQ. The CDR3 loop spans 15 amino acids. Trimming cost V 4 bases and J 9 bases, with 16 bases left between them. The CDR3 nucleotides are TGTGCCAGCAGCCTCCAACACAACAGGGCTTCACCCCTCCACTTT. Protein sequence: CASSLQHNRASPLHF.

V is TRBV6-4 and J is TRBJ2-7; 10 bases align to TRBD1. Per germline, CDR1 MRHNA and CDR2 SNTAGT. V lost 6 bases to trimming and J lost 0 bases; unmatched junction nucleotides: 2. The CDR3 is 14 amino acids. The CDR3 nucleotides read TGTGCCAGCAGGGGGACAGGGGACTCCTACGAGCAGTACTTC. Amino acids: CASRGTGDSYEQYF.

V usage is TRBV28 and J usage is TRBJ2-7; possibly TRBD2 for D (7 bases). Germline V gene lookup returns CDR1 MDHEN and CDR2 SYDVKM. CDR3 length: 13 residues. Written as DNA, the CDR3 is TGTGCCCGCAGTGCGGAGGGGGGGCGGGAGCAGTACGTC. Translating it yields CARSAEGGREQYV.

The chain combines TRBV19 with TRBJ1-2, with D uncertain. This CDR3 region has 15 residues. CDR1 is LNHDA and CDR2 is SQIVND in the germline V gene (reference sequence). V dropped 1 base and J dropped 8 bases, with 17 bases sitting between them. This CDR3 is CASSIAVEDPRGYTF. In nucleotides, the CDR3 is TGTGCCAGTAGTATAGCGGTCGAAGACCCGAGGGGCTACACCTTC.

The CDR3 region has the DNA TGTGCCAGCAGCCCCGACAGGGGGAGCAATCAGCCCCAGCATTTT. Residues: CASSPDRGSNQPQHF. The V and J genes are TRBV7-2 and TRBJ1-5, with 9 bases matching TRBD1. J gave up 1 base and V 5 bases, and 3 bases lay outside the gene matches. Germline lookup yields CDR1 SGHTA and CDR2 FQGNSA. The CDR3 is made up of 15 amino acids.

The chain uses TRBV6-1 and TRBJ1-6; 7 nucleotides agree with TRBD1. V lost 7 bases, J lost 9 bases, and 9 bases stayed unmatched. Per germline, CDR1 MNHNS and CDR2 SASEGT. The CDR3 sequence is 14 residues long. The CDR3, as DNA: TGTGCCAGCATCCCTACAGGGGAGGGTTCACCCCTCCACTTT. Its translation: CASIPTGEGSPLHF.

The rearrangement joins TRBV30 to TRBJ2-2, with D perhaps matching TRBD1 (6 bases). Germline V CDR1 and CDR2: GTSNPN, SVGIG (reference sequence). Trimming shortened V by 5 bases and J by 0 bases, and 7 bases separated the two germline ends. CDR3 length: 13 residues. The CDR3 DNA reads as TGTGCCTGGGAGGGGGCGAACACCGGGGAGCTGTTTTTT. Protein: CAWEGANTGELFF.

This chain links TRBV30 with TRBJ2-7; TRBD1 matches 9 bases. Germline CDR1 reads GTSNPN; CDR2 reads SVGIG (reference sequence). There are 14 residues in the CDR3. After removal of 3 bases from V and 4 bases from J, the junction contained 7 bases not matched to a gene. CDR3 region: CAWSRTGVVYEQYF. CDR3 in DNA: TGTGCCTGGAGCAGGACAGGGGTGGTTTACGAGCAGTACTTC.

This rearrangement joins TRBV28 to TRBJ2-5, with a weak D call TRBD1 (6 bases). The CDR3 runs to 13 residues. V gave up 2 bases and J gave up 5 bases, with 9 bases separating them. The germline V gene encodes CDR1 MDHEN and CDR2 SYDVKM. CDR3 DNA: TGTGCCAGCAGTTTAAACAGGGTCGAGACCCAGTACTTC. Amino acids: CASSLNRVETQYF.

The CDR3 DNA reads TGCAGCGTCCATGTGACGGGGAGAGCTAACTATGGCTACACCTTC. This codes for CSVHVTGRANYGYTF. This chain uses TRBV29-1 with TRBJ1-2; D uncertain. The CDR3 has 15 amino acids. Germline V gives CDR1 SQVTM, CDR2 ANQGSEA. Trimming stripped 6 bases from V and 0 bases from J, with 17 bases between. Drawing the rest from reference TRBV29-1 and TRBJ1-2, the complete variable domain is SAVISQKPSRDICQRGTSLTIQCQVDSQVTMMFWYRQQPGQSLTLIATANQGSEATYESGFVIDKFPISRPNLTFSTLTVSNMSPEDSSIYLCSVHVTGRANYGYTFGSGTRLTVV.

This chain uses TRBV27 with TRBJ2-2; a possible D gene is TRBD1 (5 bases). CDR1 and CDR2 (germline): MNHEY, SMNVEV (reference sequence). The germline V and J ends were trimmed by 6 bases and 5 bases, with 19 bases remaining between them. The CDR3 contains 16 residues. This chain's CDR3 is CASSQGRVLLTGELFF. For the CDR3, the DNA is TGTGCCAGCAGCCAGGGCAGGGTGTTACTGACCGGGGAGCTGTTTTTT.

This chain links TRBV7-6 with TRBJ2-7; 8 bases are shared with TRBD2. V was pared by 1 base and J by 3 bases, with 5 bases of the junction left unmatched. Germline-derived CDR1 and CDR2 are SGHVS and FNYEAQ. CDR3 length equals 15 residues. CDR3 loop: CASSLGAGANYEQYV. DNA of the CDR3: TGTGCCAGCAGCTTAGGAGCGGGGGCCAACTACGAGCAGTACGTC.